This TCR beta chain was documented in a study of T-cell memory formation after mild COVID-19. Study-wide points: The pre-infection memory compartment contained some responding clones, suggesting cross-reactive memory joined.

Sample barcodes and UMIs were carried by the TCR alpha and TCR beta cDNA libraries that 5'RACE generated with constant-segment primers. Each CDR3 protein gets one entry after TCRdb re-called the 5' RACE reads with MiXCR. This sample has hundreds of thousands of distinct CDR3 sequences, with about 20% found just once. The table lists this clonotype with a few counts. The target antigen is unknown. The V gene end was trimmed by 5 bases and the J gene end by 2 bases; junction bases not matched to a gene: 10. CDR1 is SEHNR, CDR2 FQNEAQ, per germline (reference sequence). This CDR3 is built from 16 residues.

This rearrangement joins TRBV7-9 to TRBJ2-3; 7 nucleotides align to TRBD2. The TCR was taken from an adult woman who had mild COVID-19 (a few samples of this study predate the infection). Cell type and time point are not known. Sequencing input: PBMCs or a T cell subset sorted from them (not recorded which). CDR3: CASSPLDSGSTDTQYF. CDR3 DNA sequence: TGTGCCAGCAGCCCCCTGGATAGCGGGTCCACAGATACGCAGTATTTT.